A single TCR beta chain is shown here with its context. Its antigen is as yet unknown. This entry comes from a study of T cells expressing NK-cell markers. About the research overall: Among eight sequenced donors, seven carried HCMV seropositivity while one was seronegative.

General study points: These same clonotypes (in several donors) also led the CD3+CD56-NKG2C+ fraction.

Germline V gene sequence: CDR1 DFQATT, CDR2 SNEGSKA (reference sequence). This CDR3 has 13 residues. Template switching by 5'RACE with UMIs generated the TCR beta cDNA. TCRdb reprocessed the 5' RACE reads; each CDR3 protein has one entry and no DNA is given. The sample table sets out about 160,000 distinct CDR3 sequences. This TCR was sampled from a woman aged 18-70 years in good health. This chain uses TRBV20-1 with TRBJ2-7; the TRBD1 assignment by TCRdb is unverifiable without DNA. The sample consisted of blood T cells: a sorted CD56 or NKG2C T cell subset, CD4+ or CD8+ T cells, or bulk PBMC T cells (not recorded which). The CDR3 sequence is CSARVGTGYEQYF.